This TCR beta chain is drawn from a study of T cell responses to AZD1222 COVID-19 vaccine. Profiling relied on immunoSEQ multiplex PCR, and the TCRdb table lists in-frame clones only, not all of them. The repertoire holds about 130,000 clones, with around 86% as singletons. V was clipped by 6 bases and J by 11 bases; unmatched bases: 8. From germline, CDR1 is LGHDT and CDR2 YNNKEL (reference sequence). This CDR3 has 14 residues. Whole-study results and caveats: No day 14 peak samples; only post-peak repertoires were characterized. Mostly white British, mostly female donors; authors suggested clonal diversity may be underestimated. Reportedly, close to half of spike-specific TCRs are directed against unmutated variant regions. CD4 TCRs linked to vaccination spanned spike, dominating at 160-218 and 743-854.

Only one count was recorded for this clone. Its antigen is unknown. This sequence joins TRBV3-1 (or the pseudogene TRBV3-2) and TRBJ1-6; 9 bases map to TRBD1. The sequence came from an adult in good health. Sequenced material: peripheral blood, taken on day 0 of AZD1222 vaccination. The CDR3 sequence: CASRPTGGNTPLHF. The CDR3 bases are TGTGCCAGCAGGCCGACAGGGGGAAACACACCCCTCCACTTT.